The TCR beta chain described here comes from a study of blood T cells in healthy people across ages. This CDR3 has 17 residues. In germline, CDR1 is SQVTM, CDR2 ANQGSEA. J gave up 2 bases and V 0 bases, and 11 bases lay outside the gene matches. A second about 7 to 11 cycle PCR used barcoded and J-beta primers. Via MiXCR, TCRdb re-called the 5' RACE reads, giving one row per CDR3 protein. The data hold 540,000 or so distinct CDR3 sequences, with 24% observed a single time. The same sample was also studied in work on T cells of mothers and their children.

The V call is TRBV29-1, the J call TRBJ2-7; 9 bases are a match to TRBD1. This sequence was found in a boy younger than 18 in good health. Sequencing input: blood. CDR3: CSVEEDTPGQGPYEQYF. In DNA form, the CDR3 reads TGCAGCGTTGAAGAGGATACGCCGGGACAGGGACCCTACGAGCAGTACTTC.